The sequence of this T cell receptor beta chain was determined in a study of shared clonotypes between healthy human individuals. Looking at the study overall: A couple of women and three men aged 18 to 49 served as donors. Each donor contributed plates that comprised three CD4 naive, three CD4 memory, two CD8 naive and one CD8 memory. Study-wide findings and caveats: Shared across several donors were roughly 4.7% of the naive CD4 clonotypes. Exclusively blood specimens were collected; tissue repertoires likely differ.

Germline V CDR1 and CDR2: SNHLY, FYNNEI. The CDR3 sequence is 11 residues long. The V end was cut by 11 bases, the J end by 6 bases, with 11 bases between. The protocol was immunoSEQ multiplex PCR, while the TCRdb copy is restricted to in-frame clones and leaves out a portion. In the table there are about 1.5 million clones, more than 95% of which are singletons. As to this clone: Antigen specificity is unknown.

The receptor was isolated from a man aged 25-45 years in good health. The sequenced sample was naive CD4+ T cells sorted from blood. The subset here: CD45RA+ positively selected. This chain joins TRBV2 and TRBJ2-4; TRBD2 might be the D (6 bases). CDR3 sequence: CAYLGGNIQYF. CDR3 nucleotide sequence: TGTGCCTACCTCGGGGGAAACATTCAGTACTTC.